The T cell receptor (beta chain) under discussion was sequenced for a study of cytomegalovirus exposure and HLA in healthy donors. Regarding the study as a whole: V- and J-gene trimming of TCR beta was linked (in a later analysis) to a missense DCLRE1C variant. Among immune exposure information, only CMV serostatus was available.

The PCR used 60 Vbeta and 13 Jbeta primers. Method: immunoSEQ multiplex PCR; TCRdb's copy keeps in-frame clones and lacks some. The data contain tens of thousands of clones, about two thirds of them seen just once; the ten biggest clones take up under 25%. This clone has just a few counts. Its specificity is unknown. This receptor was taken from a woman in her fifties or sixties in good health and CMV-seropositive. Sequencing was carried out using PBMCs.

For the CDR3, the DNA is TGTGCGGGGGGGAACTCCTACAATGAGCAGTTCTTC. It encodes CAGGNSYNEQFF. J is TRBJ2-1 and V is TRBV6-1, with TRBD2 identical over 7 bases. This CDR3 is built from 12 residues. Germline CDR1 is MNHNS and CDR2 is SASEGT.